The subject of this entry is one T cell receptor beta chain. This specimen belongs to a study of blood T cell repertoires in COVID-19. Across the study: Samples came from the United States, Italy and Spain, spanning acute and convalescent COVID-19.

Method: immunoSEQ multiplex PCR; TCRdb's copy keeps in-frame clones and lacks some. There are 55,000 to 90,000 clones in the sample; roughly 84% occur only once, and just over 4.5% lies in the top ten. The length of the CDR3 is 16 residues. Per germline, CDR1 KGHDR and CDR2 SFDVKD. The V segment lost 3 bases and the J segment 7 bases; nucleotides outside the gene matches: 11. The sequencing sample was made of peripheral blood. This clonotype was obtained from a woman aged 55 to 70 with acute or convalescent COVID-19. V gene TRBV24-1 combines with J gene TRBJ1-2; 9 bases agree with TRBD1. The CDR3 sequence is CATSDPGTGLMSGYTF. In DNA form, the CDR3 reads TGTGCCACCAGTGATCCCGGGACAGGGTTGATGAGTGGCTACACCTTC.